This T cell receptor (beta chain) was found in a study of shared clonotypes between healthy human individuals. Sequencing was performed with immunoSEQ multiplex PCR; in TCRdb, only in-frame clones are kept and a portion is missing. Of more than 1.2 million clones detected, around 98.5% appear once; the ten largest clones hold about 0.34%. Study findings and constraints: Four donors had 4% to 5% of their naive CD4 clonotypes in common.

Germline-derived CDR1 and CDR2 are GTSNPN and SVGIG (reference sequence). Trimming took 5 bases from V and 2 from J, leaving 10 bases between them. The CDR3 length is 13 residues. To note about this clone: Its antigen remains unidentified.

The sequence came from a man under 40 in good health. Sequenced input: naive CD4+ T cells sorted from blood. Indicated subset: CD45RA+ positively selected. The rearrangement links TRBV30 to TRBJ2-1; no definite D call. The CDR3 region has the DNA TGTGCCTGGTGTTGGCCCCCCTACAATGAGCAGTTCTTC. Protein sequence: CAWCWPPYNEQFF.